A selection of T cell receptor beta chains follows, all from one sample in a study of identical twins. From the 5' RACE reads, TCRdb called clonotypes with MiXCR, one entry per CDR3 protein. The sample consists of around 960,000 distinct CDR3 sequences, more than 9% of them appearing once. The same specimen was also included in a second study, on yellow fever vaccine responses in identical twins.

The sequenced material came from PBMCs. All receptors come from a woman aged 18 to 35 in good health. The CDR3 runs from the conserved cysteine through the conserved F or W. Each record gives: CDR3 DNA, CDR3 protein, CDR3 length, V gene, D gene, clone size, J gene. The D gene is left open where the match is weak. The size of a clone is reported for some rows only, either as once, few or many, or as a class for expanded clones.

TGCAGTGCTAGAGTACTAGCGGGAGCGGGTAGAGATACGCAGTATTTT | CSARVLAGAGRDTQYF | 16 | TRBV20-1 | TRBD2 | few | TRBJ2-3
TGTGCCAGCAGCTTAAAGACAGGGGGGAAAGGGGAGACCCAGTACTTC | CASSLKTGGKGETQYF | 16 | TRBV13 | TRBD1 | NA | TRBJ2-5
TGTGCCAGCACCATCGGACAGGAAGGGGTTCAGCCCCAGCATTTT | CASTIGQEGVQPQHF | 15 | TRBV2 | TRBD1 | NA | TRBJ1-5
TGTGCCAGCAGTTTACAGACCCGAAATGAAAAACTGTTTTTT | CASSLQTRNEKLFF | 14 | TRBV28 | NA | many | TRBJ1-4
TGCGCCAGCAGTGAGTCGATAGTGGTGAATGAGCAGTTCTTC | CASSESIVVNEQFF | 14 | TRBV10-1 | NA | few | TRBJ2-1
TGTGCCAGCAGCTTAACCGGGACAGGGATCTATGGCTACACCTTC | CASSLTGTGIYGYTF | 15 | TRBV7-3 | TRBD1 | few | TRBJ1-2
TGTGCCAGCAGCATCGGGATTAGTGGCGAGCAGTACTTC | CASSIGISGEQYF | 13 | TRBV28 | NA | few | TRBJ2-7
TGTGCCAGTTGGGTAAGCCAGCCCCAGCATTTT | CASWVSQPQHF | 11 | TRBV19 | NA | NA | TRBJ1-5
TGTGCCAGCAGCCCCGGTACAGCTTTCTTT | CASSPGTAFF | 10 | TRBV9 | NA | few | TRBJ1-1
TGTGCCAGCAGATCGGACAGAACCCTCTCTGGGGCCAACGTCCTGACTTTC | CASRSDRTLSGANVLTF | 17 | TRBV6-1 | NA | few | TRBJ2-6
TGTGCCAGCAGCTTAGCGGGCGGGGAAGACACTGAAGCTTTCTTT | CASSLAGGEDTEAFF | 15 | TRBV7-2 | NA | few | TRBJ1-1
TGTGCCACCAGCAAGTATTTTCACAGGAGCAGGGCCCCAGATACGCAGTATTTT | CATSKYFHRSRAPDTQYF | 18 | TRBV15 | NA | NA | TRBJ2-3
TGTGCCACCAATGGGGGTATATACAATGAGCAGTTCTTC | CATNGGIYNEQFF | 13 | TRBV10-3 | NA | NA | TRBJ2-1
TGTGCCAGCAGTCCCTCGGTAGACGGGGAGCTGTTTTTT | CASSPSVDGELFF | 13 | TRBV28 | NA | few | TRBJ2-2
TGTGCCAGCAGCTTGCCGGGGAGCTCCTATAATTCACCCCTCCACTTT | CASSLPGSSYNSPLHF | 16 | TRBV5-5 | NA | few | TRBJ1-6
TGTGCCAGCAGCTTAGTGGACCCCCCCCGGGATACGCAGTATTTT | CASSLVDPPRDTQYF | 15 | TRBV7-8 | NA | few | TRBJ2-3
TGTGCCAGCAGCCTATCTAGCGGGAGCAACGAGCAGTACTTC | CASSLSSGSNEQYF | 14 | TRBV7-9 | TRBD2 | NA | TRBJ2-7
NA | CAISSSGTGNVETQYF | 16 | TRBV10-3 | NA | few | TRBJ2-5
TGCAGTGCTAGTCCCCAGAACACTGAAGCTTTCTTT | CSASPQNTEAFF | 12 | TRBV20-1 | NA | few | TRBJ1-1
TGTGCCAGCAGCTTACCACCCCACCAAGAGACCCAGTACTTC | CASSLPPHQETQYF | 14 | TRBV5-6 | NA | NA | TRBJ2-5
TGTGCCAGCAGTTTCGATATGGGGGAGCAGTTCTTC | CASSFDMGEQFF | 12 | TRBV28 | NA | NA | TRBJ2-1
TGTGCCACCGGCCCCCTAGGAAATGAGCAGTTCTTC | CATGPLGNEQFF | 12 | TRBV24-1 | NA | few | TRBJ2-1
TGTGCCAGCAGCGATAGCCTAGCTATCGGGGAGCTGTTTTTT | CASSDSLAIGELFF | 14 | TRBV7-2 | NA | many | TRBJ2-2
TGCGCCAGCAGCCCGGGACAGCCTTTCACAGATACGCAGTATTTT | CASSPGQPFTDTQYF | 15 | TRBV5-1 | TRBD1 | few | TRBJ2-3
TGTGCCAGTGGTCCTAGGGGCAGCACAGATACGCAGTATTTT | CASGPRGSTDTQYF | 14 | TRBV6-1 | NA | many | TRBJ2-3
TGTGCCAGCAGCAGGGGGCTATACAATGAGCAGTTCTTC | CASSRGLYNEQFF | 13 | TRBV5-6 | TRBD1 | NA | TRBJ2-1
TGTGCCAGCAGTTTACGGGACAGGGGAGAAAATGGCTACACCTTC | CASSLRDRGENGYTF | 15 | TRBV12-3/TRBV12-4 | TRBD1 | few | TRBJ1-2
TGCAGTGCTAGAGATCTTACCGGGGAGCTGTTTTTT | CSARDLTGELFF | 12 | TRBV20-1 | NA | NA | TRBJ2-2
TGTGCCAGCAGCCAACAGGTTATGAACACTGAAGCTTTCTTT | CASSQQVMNTEAFF | 14 | TRBV12-3/TRBV12-4 | NA | NA | TRBJ1-1
TGCAGCACTGCCGGCCTAGCGCGGGAGACCCAGTACTTC | CSTAGLARETQYF | 13 | TRBV29-1 | NA | NA | TRBJ2-5
TGTGCCAGCACCGCCTGGGACACCTATGGCTACACCTTC | CASTAWDTYGYTF | 13 | TRBV6-6 | NA | few | TRBJ1-2
TGTGCCAGCAGCTTAGAATCCTATAATTCACCCCTCCACTTT | CASSLESYNSPLHF | 14 | TRBV11-2 | NA | many | TRBJ1-6
TGTGCCAGCAACATAGTAGGCCGCTACGAGCAGTACTTC | CASNIVGRYEQYF | 13 | TRBV7-9 | NA | NA | TRBJ2-7